The 8 T cell receptor beta chains presented below share a single source sample, sequenced in a study of blood T cells in healthy people across ages. The authors ran a second PCR of about 6 to 11 cycles using a sample-barcoded 5' primer and a J-beta primer mix. TCRdb reprocessed the 5' RACE reads via MiXCR and lists one record per CDR3 protein. The sample lists under 850,000 distinct CDR3 sequences, about 36% seen once, with over 10% in the top ten. Material for sequencing was blood. The source of these receptors is a man aged 18 to 30 in good health.

A remark on this clonotype: This may be a read error: a much more frequent sequence differs by one nucleotide. The chain is built from TRBV12-3 or TRBV12-4 and TRBJ2-7; D may be TRBD1 (5 bases). Trimming stripped 4 bases from V and 5 bases from J, with 15 bases between. The CDR3 runs to 14 residues. CDR3 sequence: CASSSVGRANEQYF. CDR3 sequence (DNA): TGTGCCAGCAGTTCAGTAGGCAGGGCCAACGAGCAGTACTTC.

CDR3 nucleotides: TGTGCCAGCAGCACCCGCGGAGACTCCTATAATTCACCCCTCCACTTT. It specifies CASSTRGDSYNSPLHF. The V gene is TRBV11-2, the J gene TRBJ1-6; D call uncertain. CDR1 and CDR2 from the germline V gene are SGHAT and FQNNGV. There are 16 residues in the CDR3. V lost 5 bases to trimming and J lost 0 bases, with 11 bases between them.

This chain's CDR3 is CASKAGGAHNEQYF. The CDR3 DNA is TGTGCCAGCAAAGCCGGGGGGGCGCACAATGAGCAGTACTTC. The chain couples TRBV12-3 or TRBV12-4 to TRBJ2-7, with TRBD2 matching over 8 bases. CDR3 length: 14 residues. Germline trimming cut 7 bases from V and 7 bases from J; bases unmatched to any gene: 12.

Worth noting for this clonotype: A read error is possible here, since a much larger clone lies one base away. V and J are TRBV4-3 and TRBJ1-2; a weak D match, TRBD1 (6 bases). Trimming took 8 bases from V and 4 from J, leaving 20 bases between them. The CDR3 contains 15 residues. Germline V gives CDR1 LGHNA, CDR2 YSLEER. The CDR3 loop reads CASGLTGAQGYGYTF. CDR3 bases: TGCGCCAGCGGCCTCACTGGGGCACAGGGCTATGGCTACACCTTC.

This clonotype was observed a handful of times. This chain connects TRBV5-1 to TRBJ2-1, with D possibly matching TRBD1 (6 bases). The CDR3 has 17 amino acids. Trimming cost V 0 bases and J 5 bases, with 18 bases left between them. Germline values: CDR1 SGHRS, CDR2 YFSETQ. The CDR3 region is CASSLARGREGHNEQFF. CDR3 nucleotides: TGCGCCAGCAGCTTGGCCAGGGGCCGGGAAGGACACAATGAGCAGTTCTTC.

This clonotype was detected only a few times. The chain uses TRBV29-1 and TRBJ2-2; the D gene is possibly TRBD2 (6 bases). The CDR3 extends over 14 amino acids. Germline V CDR1 and CDR2: SQVTM, ANQGSEA. The germline V and J ends were trimmed by 5 bases and 3 bases, with 13 bases remaining between them. The CDR3 coding sequence is TGCAGCGTTAACTCTGGAGGGTACACCGGGGAGCTGTTTTTT. Protein: CSVNSGGYTGELFF.

The table lists this clonotype with a few counts. The chain joins TRBV3-1 to TRBJ2-3, with D perhaps matching TRBD1 (6 bases). The germline CDR1 and CDR2 sequences are LGHDT and YNNKEL (reference sequence). With 0 bases removed from V and 0 bases from J, the gap between germline ends came to 10 bases. The CDR3 is 16 residues long. CDR3 amino acids: CASSQDRTESTDTQYF. In DNA form, the CDR3 reads TGTGCCAGCAGCCAAGACCGGACAGAGAGCACAGATACGCAGTATTTT.

This clonotype was counted a few times. The rearrangement uses TRBV5-1 and TRBJ2-7; 9 bases line up with TRBD1. The V gene end was trimmed by 2 bases and the J gene end by 2 bases; junction bases not matched to a gene: 5. This CDR3 is built from 15 residues. Germline V gene lookup returns CDR1 SGHRS and CDR2 YFSETQ. The CDR3 nucleotides read TGCGCCAGCAGCTTTGGACAGGGGACTACCTACGAGCAGTACTTC. It specifies CASSFGQGTTYEQYF.